A selection of T cell receptor beta chains follows, all from one sample in a study of CD8 T cells in Susac syndrome. One entry per CDR3 protein, called by TCRdb with MiXCR from the immunoSEQ multiplex PCR reads. Of 150,000 to 190,000 distinct CDR3 sequences listed, around 96% were seen once; the top ten hold around 0.21%. Sequencing was done on a sample of CD8+ T cells from PBMCs. The source is a human donor with multiple sclerosis. CDR3s include the opening cysteine and the closing phenylalanine or tryptophan. Fields, in order: D gene, clone size, V gene, CDR3 protein. A D gene is named only where the DNA matches it firmly. A clone size is listed for some rows: how often the clone was seen (once, few, many), or a class if it is expanded.

d_call: -; clone_size: -; v_call: TRBV28; cdr3_aa: CASSLHPSGNPYGYTF
d_call: -; clone_size: -; v_call: TRBV5-5; cdr3_aa: CASSLSPDSYEQYF
d_call: TRBD1; clone_size: -; v_call: TRBV5-1; cdr3_aa: CASSRTGGASNEQFF
d_call: -; clone_size: -; v_call: TRBV7-3; cdr3_aa: CASSVPRVRDSQYF
d_call: TRBD1; clone_size: -; v_call: TRBV6-5; cdr3_aa: CASSYSPDRGSPLHF
d_call: TRBD1; clone_size: -; v_call: TRBV19; cdr3_aa: CASSMGQLNQPQHF
d_call: -; clone_size: -; v_call: TRBV14; cdr3_aa: CASSQRGTYEQYF
d_call: TRBD1; clone_size: -; v_call: TRBV29-1; cdr3_aa: CSVSDRGLYGYTF
d_call: -; clone_size: -; v_call: TRBV28; cdr3_aa: CASSSRLGQGPTYNEQFF
d_call: -; clone_size: -; v_call: TRBV29-1; cdr3_aa: CSVEDSPGQAFF
d_call: -; clone_size: -; v_call: TRBV12-3/TRBV12-4; cdr3_aa: CASSHGQNEQFF
d_call: -; clone_size: -; v_call: TRBV9; cdr3_aa: CASSVPSPSYTF
d_call: -; clone_size: -; v_call: TRBV13; cdr3_aa: CASSLGSGSGANVLTF
d_call: -; clone_size: -; v_call: TRBV27; cdr3_aa: CASSLRILNEQFF
d_call: TRBD2; clone_size: -; v_call: TRBV20-1; cdr3_aa: CSAPGTSGSRRRDEQYF
d_call: -; clone_size: -; v_call: TRBV25-1; cdr3_aa: CATFVEFYTF
d_call: -; clone_size: -; v_call: TRBV6-2/TRBV6-3; cdr3_aa: CATLDRPYEQYF
d_call: -; clone_size: -; v_call: TRBV5-1; cdr3_aa: CASRVSGAGTEAFF
d_call: -; clone_size: few; v_call: TRBV2; cdr3_aa: CASRGGAEAFF
d_call: TRBD1; clone_size: -; v_call: TRBV20-1; cdr3_aa: CSAGLSGQGDQPQHF
d_call: -; clone_size: -; v_call: TRBV6-1; cdr3_aa: CASSEKSLYEQYF
d_call: -; clone_size: few; v_call: TRBV5-6; cdr3_aa: CASSLVRSGANVLTF
d_call: TRBD1; clone_size: -; v_call: TRBV28; cdr3_aa: CASSLSYDRGNGLDEKLFF
d_call: -; clone_size: once; v_call: TRBV9; cdr3_aa: CASSGNKNYGYTF
d_call: -; clone_size: -; v_call: TRBV9; cdr3_aa: CASSDPDTEAFF
d_call: TRBD2; clone_size: -; v_call: TRBV12-3/TRBV12-4; cdr3_aa: CASGGLAGIIYEQYF
d_call: -; clone_size: -; v_call: TRBV4-2; cdr3_aa: CASSQQIGSLLNTGELFF
d_call: TRBD1; clone_size: -; v_call: TRBV12-3/TRBV12-4; cdr3_aa: CASSRGQGEGYTF
d_call: -; clone_size: -; v_call: TRBV9; cdr3_aa: CASSVGDGSYEQYF
d_call: -; clone_size: once; v_call: TRBV25-1; cdr3_aa: CASSPHRDKTYEQYF